This TCR beta chain was recorded in a study of blood T cells in healthy people across ages. The study, taken as a whole, reports: There were more naive CD4+ cells and higher diversity in long-lived donors than in aged donors. TCR beta diversity correlated strongly with naive T cell percentage.

Trimming left V 3 bases short and J 0 bases short, with 20 bases between. This CDR3 is 18 amino acids long. The germline V gene encodes CDR1 MNHNS and CDR2 SASEGT. A J-beta primer mix and a sample-barcoded 5' primer were used in a second PCR of roughly 6 to 12 cycles. A template-switch adaptor containing 12 random nucleotides labeled each cDNA molecule. MiXCR, applied by TCRdb to the 5' RACE reads, yields one record per CDR3 protein. The data contain about 570,000 distinct CDR3 sequences, roughly a quarter of them singletons. Remarks on this clonotype: Its antigen is not identified.

These same data were also listed under a study on T cells of mothers and their children. That investigation notes: Compared with unrelated pairs, related mother-child pairs had slightly higher, non-significant overlap.

This sequence was found in a boy aged 2 to 10 in good health. The chain joins TRBV6-1 to TRBJ2-5, with TRBD2 as a possible D gene (7 bases). Material: blood. The CDR3 is CASSEIKGGGGNQETQYF. As DNA, the CDR3 is TGTGCCAGCAGTGAGATTAAGGGGGGAGGGGGTAACCAAGAGACCCAGTACTTC.